The 10 T cell receptor beta chains presented below share a single source sample, sequenced in a study of identical twins. TCRdb redid the calling of the 5' RACE reads with MiXCR, one entry per CDR3 protein. This table holds fewer than 900,000 distinct CDR3 sequences, approximately 21% found once. These same records also appear under a second study, on T cells expressing NK-cell markers.

Sample: PBMCs. Receptors originate from a woman under 30 in good health.

This clonotype was seen only a few times. The chain links TRBV7-6 to TRBJ2-3; the D gene is possibly TRBD2 (7 bases). The CDR3 covers 15 residues. Germline CDR1 and CDR2: SGHVS and FNYEAQ. Trimming pared 9 bases from V and 3 bases from J, leaving 19 bases between. In DNA, the CDR3 is TGTGCCAGTCGGCGGGCGGGGGCCGGGACAGATACGCAGTATTTT. Protein product: CASRRAGAGTDTQYF. Full variable domain (rest looked up from reference TRBV7-6 and TRBJ2-3): GAGVSQSPRYKVTKRGQDVALRCDPISGHVSLYWYRQALGQGPEFLTYFNYEAQQDKSGLPNDRFSAERPEGSISTLTIQRTEQRDSAMYRCASRRAGAGTDTQYFGPGTRLTVL.

The CDR3 sequence is CASARTGVNTEAFF. In DNA form, the CDR3 reads TGTGCCAGCGCAAGGACAGGGGTGAACACTGAAGCTTTCTTT. The chain joins TRBV25-1 to TRBJ1-1; 9 bases fit TRBD1. This CDR3 spans 14 amino acids. J lost 0 bases, V lost 8 bases, and 4 bases had no gene match. Germline V gene sequence: CDR1 MGHDK, CDR2 SYGVNS.

This clonotype was counted between two and nine times. The chain links TRBV20-1 to TRBJ2-3; the match to TRBD2 covers 7 bases. CDR1 is DFQATT, CDR2 SNEGSKA, per germline (reference sequence). V lost 6 bases, J lost 2 bases, and 5 bases stayed unmatched. The CDR3 runs 13 residues. The CDR3 here is CSARSGNTDTQYF. In nucleotides, the CDR3 is TGCAGTGCCCGGAGCGGGAACACAGATACGCAGTATTTT.

The chain employs TRBV6-1 and TRBJ2-3, with 8 bases matching TRBD2. The V gene end was trimmed by 6 bases and the J gene end by 1 base; junction bases not matched to a gene: 9. Germline-derived CDR1 and CDR2 are MNHNS and SASEGT. The CDR3 sequence is 16 residues long. The CDR3 DNA sequence: TGTGCCAGCAGCCGCTGGGCGGGAGGACGCACAGATACGCAGTATTTT. It encodes CASSRWAGGRTDTQYF.

The chain combines TRBV6-2 or TRBV6-3 with TRBJ2-5; 8 bases map to TRBD1. With V trimmed by 5 bases and J by 5 bases, 7 bases remained unmatched. The CDR3 has 14 amino acids. CDR1 MNHEY and CDR2 SVGEGT come from the germline V gene. CDR3: CASSTGQVVETQYF. CDR3 coding DNA: TGTGCCAGCAGTACGGGACAGGTCGTGGAGACCCAGTACTTC.

This clonotype came up a few times. The chain employs TRBV12-3 or TRBV12-4 and TRBJ1-1; D perhaps matches TRBD1 (5 bases). Trimming left V 5 bases short and J 5 bases short, with 15 bases between. The CDR3 covers 14 residues. The CDR3 DNA reads TGTGCCAGCAGTCTCCGGGGGGGGACGACTGAAGCTTTCTTT. It specifies CASSLRGGTTEAFF.

The chain employs TRBV5-1 and TRBJ2-2; 9 bases are a match to TRBD2. Germline values: CDR1 SGHRS, CDR2 YFSETQ. The CDR3 totals 18 residues. After removal of 2 bases from V and 0 bases from J, the junction contained 8 bases not matched to a gene. CDR3 DNA sequence: TGCGCCAGCAGCTTCACATCTAGCGGGGCCGCGAACACCGGGGAGCTGTTTTTT. Translating it yields CASSFTSSGAANTGELFF.

V is TRBV20-1 and J is TRBJ2-7; TRBD2 agrees at 7 bases. V gave up 5 bases and J gave up 3 bases; unmatched junction bases: 13. The CDR3 is 15 residues long. Germline CDR1 and CDR2: DFQATT and SNEGSKA (reference sequence). In DNA form, the CDR3 reads TGCAGTGCTCGGGAGGAGGTGGTCTCCTACTACGAGCAGTACTTC. It encodes CSAREEVVSYYEQYF.

The chain employs TRBV4-2 and TRBJ2-1, with 7 bases that match TRBD2. This CDR3 is built from 14 residues. Germline V gene data show CDR1 as LGHNA and CDR2 as YNFKEQ. With V trimmed by 1 base and J by 8 bases, 5 bases remained unmatched. The CDR3, as DNA: TGTGCCAGCAGCCAAGGTTCTAGCGGATATGAGCAGTTCTTC. Its protein product is CASSQGSSGYEQFF.

This chain joins TRBV10-2 and TRBJ1-5, with a weak D call TRBD1 (5 bases). Trimming stripped 2 bases from V and 4 bases from J, with 9 bases between. The CDR3 has 14 residues. Germline lookup yields CDR1 WSHSY and CDR2 SAAADI. CDR3 protein: CASSEGHLNQPQHF. As DNA, the CDR3 is TGCGCCAGCAGTGAGGGACACCTGAATCAGCCCCAGCATTTT.